The table lists the clone carrying this T cell receptor beta chain with a few counts. The data derive from a study of T cell changes during pregnancy in multiple sclerosis. V lost 4 bases, J lost 4 bases, and 7 bases stayed unmatched. The germline CDR1 and CDR2 sequences are SGDLS and YYNGEE. This CDR3 spans 15 amino acids. Measured with immunoSEQ multiplex PCR; TCRdb has only the in-frame clones, and not every one. This repertoire shows roughly 50,000 clones, approximately 92% found once; its top ten account for 0.6% to 0.75%. J is TRBJ2-7 and V is TRBV9; 11 bases fit TRBD2. The receptor was derived from a female donor with multiple sclerosis, enrolled in a pregnancy study. The source material was CD4+ T cells from peripheral blood mononuclear cells, sampled in the third trimester of pregnancy. The CDR3 sequence is CASSPELAGVYEQYF. CDR3 coding DNA: TGTGCCAGCAGCCCGGAACTAGCGGGAGTATACGAGCAGTACTTC.